The 12 T cell receptor beta chains below come from one sample, sequenced in a study of shared clonotypes between healthy human individuals. The method was immunoSEQ multiplex PCR; TCRdb's version includes in-frame clones alone and lacks a portion of them. This sample has 200,000 to 250,000 clones; approximately 65% occur once, and the top ten carry around 10%. The sample consisted of memory CD4+ T cells sorted from blood. As for subset: CD45RA-negative fraction. The origin of the receptors is a man aged 25 to 45 in good health.

The chain employs TRBV19 and TRBJ2-3; 9 bases are shared with TRBD2. The CDR3 runs to 16 residues. V lost 5 bases, J lost 1 base, and 7 bases stayed unmatched. CDR1 and CDR2 from the germline V gene are LNHDA and SQIVND (reference sequence). As DNA, the CDR3 is TGTGCCAGTAGTTCGTTAGCGGGAGTGGGCACAGATACGCAGTATTTT. It yields the protein CASSSLAGVGTDTQYF.

Remarks on this clone: A much larger clone is a single base away; this may be a read error. The chain uses TRBV5-1 and TRBJ2-3; tentatively, D is TRBD1 (6 bases). The CDR3 length is 14 residues. V was cut by 5 bases and J by 6 bases, with 16 bases left in between. Germline V gene sequence: CDR1 SGHRS, CDR2 YFSETQ. Written as DNA, the CDR3 is TGCGCCAGCAGACCGGCAGGGGTGACGGATACGCAGTATTTT. Its protein product is CASRPAGVTDTQYF. The full variable domain, rest sourced from reference TRBV5-1 and TRBJ2-3, is KAGVTQTPRYLIKTRGQQVTLSCSPISGHRSVSWYQQTPGQGLQFLFEYFSETQRNKGNFPGRFSGRQFSNSRSEMNVSTLELGDSALYLCASRPAGVTDTQYFGPGTRLTVL.

The chain recombines TRBV29-1 with TRBJ2-1, with 10 bases matching TRBD2. Unmatched junction bases numbered 13, after V lost 7 bases and J lost 7 bases. The CDR3 length is 15 residues. From germline, CDR1 is SQVTM and CDR2 ANQGSEA. In DNA, the CDR3 is TGCAGCGGATTTATCCCGGGACTAGCGTTGAATGAGCAGTTCTTC. Its protein product is CSGFIPGLALNEQFF.

The chain uses TRBV5-6 and TRBJ2-5, with no clear D. CDR3 length: 12 amino acids. Trimming stripped 0 bases from V and 5 bases from J, with 5 bases between. Germline V lookup: CDR1 SGHDT, CDR2 YYEEEE. The DNA of the CDR3 is TGTGCCAGCAGCTTGGACGGGGAGACCCAGTACTTC. Its protein product is CASSLDGETQYF. Drawing the rest from reference TRBV5-6 and TRBJ2-5, the complete variable domain is DAGVTQSPTHLIKTRGQQVTLRCSPKSGHDTVSWYQQALGQGPQFIFQYYEEEERQRGNFPDRFSGHQFPNYSSELNVNALLLGDSALYLCASSLDGETQYFGPGTRLLVL.

The table lists this clone with a count of one. V is TRBV6-5 and J is TRBJ2-7; TRBD2 agrees at 7 bases. The CDR3 contains 15 residues. Germline CDR1 is MNHEY and CDR2 is SVGAGI. J was trimmed by 0 bases and V by 2 bases; bases with no gene match: 4. The CDR3 coding sequence is TGTGCCAGCAGTTACGGCGGGAGTGGCTCCTACGAGCAGTACTTC. Amino acids: CASSYGGSGSYEQYF.

This chain connects TRBV6-5 to TRBJ2-1, with D unclear. Germline values: CDR1 MNHEY, CDR2 SVGAGI. The CDR3 is made up of 13 amino acids. V dropped 0 bases and J dropped 5 bases, with 5 bases sitting between them. CDR3 DNA: TGTGCCAGCAGTTACTCGACGCACAATGAGCAGTTCTTC. Its protein product is CASSYSTHNEQFF.

In its sample, this clone was seen a few times. This chain joins TRBV10-3 and TRBJ2-1, with D perhaps matching TRBD1 (6 bases). The length of the CDR3 is 17 residues. Trimming pared 3 bases from V and 0 bases from J, leaving 15 bases between. CDR1 and CDR2 (germline): ENHRY, SYGVKD. CDR3: CAISDPSQGSSYNEQFF. The CDR3 nucleotides read TGTGCCATCAGTGACCCATCGCAGGGGAGCTCCTACAATGAGCAGTTCTTC.

V and J are TRBV11-2 and TRBJ2-7; 15 bases align to TRBD2. With V trimmed by 5 bases and J by 0 bases, 11 bases remained unmatched. The CDR3 is made up of 19 amino acids. Germline V lookup: CDR1 SGHAT, CDR2 FQNNGV. In DNA form, the CDR3 reads TGTGCCAGCAGCATGCCGGGACTAGCGGGAGGCCAAAGCTCCTACGAGCAGTACTTC. Amino acid sequence: CASSMPGLAGGQSSYEQYF. Filled out from reference TRBV11-2 and TRBJ2-7, the complete variable domain reads EAGVAQSPRYKIIEKRQSVAFWCNPISGHATLYWYQQILGQGPKLLIQFQNNGVVDDSQLPKDRFSAERLKGVDSTLKIQPAKLEDSAVYLCASSMPGLAGGQSSYEQYFGPGTRLTVT.

V and J are TRBV27 and TRBJ1-1, with D possibly matching TRBD1 (6 bases). This CDR3 spans 14 amino acids. Germline-derived CDR1 and CDR2 are MNHEY and SMNVEV (reference sequence). V lost 6 bases, J lost 1 base, and 12 bases lay in between. CDR3 coding DNA: TGTGCCAGCAGGAAGGGACACGGGAACACTGAAGCTTTCTTT. It translates to CASRKGHGNTEAFF.

This clone was seen more than once but under ten times. V and J are TRBV6-4 and TRBJ1-5, with no clear D. Deletions cut 10 bases from V and 7 bases from J, with 17 bases between. From germline, CDR1 is MRHNA and CDR2 SNTAGT. The CDR3 loop spans 13 amino acids. This chain's CDR3 is CATSDGGGQPQHF. CDR3 DNA: TGTGCCACCTCGGACGGCGGAGGGCAGCCCCAGCATTTT.

This clone was detected a few times. The chain links TRBV11-2 to TRBJ1-1, with D unclear. V shed 1 base and J shed 4 bases, with 13 bases lying between them. The CDR3 is 15 residues long. Germline CDR1 reads SGHAT; CDR2 reads FQNNGV. In DNA, the CDR3 is TGTGCCAGCAGCTTAGCTATGGGCTCCGGCACTGAAGCTTTCTTT. This translates into CASSLAMGSGTEAFF. The full variable domain, with the rest looked up from reference TRBV11-2 and TRBJ1-1, is EAGVAQSPRYKIIEKRQSVAFWCNPISGHATLYWYQQILGQGPKLLIQFQNNGVVDDSQLPKDRFSAERLKGVDSTLKIQPAKLEDSAVYLCASSLAMGSGTEAFFGQGTRLTVV.

The chain joins TRBV23-1 to TRBJ2-7; the match to TRBD1 covers 10 bases. TRBV23-1 is noted as an ORF with a role that remains uncertain. After removal of 0 bases from V and 4 bases from J, the junction contained 3 bases not matched to a gene. CDR3 length: 15 amino acids. In nucleotides, the CDR3 is TGCGCCAGCAGTCAATCGGGGACAGGGGATTACGAGCAGTACTTC. Translating gives CASSQSGTGDYEQYF.